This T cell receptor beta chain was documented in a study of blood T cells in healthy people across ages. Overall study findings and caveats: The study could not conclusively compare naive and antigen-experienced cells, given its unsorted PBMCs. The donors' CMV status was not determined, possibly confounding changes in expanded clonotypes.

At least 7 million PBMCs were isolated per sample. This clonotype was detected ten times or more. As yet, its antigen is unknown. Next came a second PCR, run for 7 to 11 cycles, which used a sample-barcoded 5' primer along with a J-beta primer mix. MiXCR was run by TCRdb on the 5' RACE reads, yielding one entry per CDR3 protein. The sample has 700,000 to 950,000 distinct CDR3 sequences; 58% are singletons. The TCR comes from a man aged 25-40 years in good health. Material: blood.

The CDR3 DNA sequence: TGTGCCAGCAGCTTAACAGGGGAGCTCATGAACGAGCAGTACTTC. Amino acid sequence: CASSLTGELMNEQYF. V gene TRBV3-1 combines with J gene TRBJ2-7; TRBD1 matches 7 bases. The CDR3 is made up of 15 amino acids. V lost 5 bases, J lost 5 bases, and 12 bases stayed unmatched. Per germline, CDR1 LGHDT and CDR2 YNNKEL (reference sequence).